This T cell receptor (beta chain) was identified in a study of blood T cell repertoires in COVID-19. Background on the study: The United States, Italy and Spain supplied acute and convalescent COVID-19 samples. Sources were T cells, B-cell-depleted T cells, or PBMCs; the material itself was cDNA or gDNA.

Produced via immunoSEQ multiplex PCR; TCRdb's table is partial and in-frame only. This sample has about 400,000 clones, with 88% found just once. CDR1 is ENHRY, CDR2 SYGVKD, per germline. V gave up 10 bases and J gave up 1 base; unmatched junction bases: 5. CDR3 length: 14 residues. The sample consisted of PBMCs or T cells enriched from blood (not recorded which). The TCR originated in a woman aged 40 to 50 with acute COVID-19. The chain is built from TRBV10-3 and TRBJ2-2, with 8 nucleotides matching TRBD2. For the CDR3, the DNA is TGTGCCAGCGGGGGGCCGGTGAACACCGGGGAGCTGTTTTTT. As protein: CASGGPVNTGELFF.